This entry features one T cell receptor (beta chain) sequence. CDR1 and CDR2 (germline): MRHNA, SNTAGT. Trimming shortened V by 6 bases and J by 1 base, and 9 bases separated the two germline ends. The CDR3 spans 13 residues. These data belong to a study of blood T cell repertoires in COVID-19. Study in general: Sample material is recorded as cDNA or gDNA derived from T cells, B-cell-depleted T cells, or PBMCs.

Data came from immunoSEQ multiplex PCR; TCRdb stores just in-frame clones and leaves some out. The sample lists roughly 180,000 clones, around 95% occurring once. Recruited during active infection, patients (from Seattle) were subsequently followed longitudinally. This chain links TRBV6-4 with TRBJ1-1; D not resolved. This clonotype was obtained from a man aged 25 to 45 with COVID-19, enrolled during active disease. The material sequenced was peripheral blood. CDR3 bases: TGTGCCAGCAGCAAGACACAGAACACTGAAGCTTTCTTT. This sequence encodes CASSKTQNTEAFF.